This T cell receptor beta chain derives from a study of T cells in Graves' hyperthyroidism and ophthalmopathy. Study information: The initial diagnosis was the point when peripheral blood was collected, ahead of any treatment. Study conclusions and caveats: Before onset, by a median of approximately 6.8 months, the model predicted ophthalmopathy.

From RNA transcripts, TCR beta CDR3 regions were amplified. The study used the HTBI primer set for a first-round RT-PCR of the TCR CDR3. In TCRdb, the multiplex PCR reads were re-called with MiXCR into one record per CDR3 protein. This sample has about half a million distinct CDR3 sequences; less than 25% occur once, and the top ten carry around 27%. Participants, patients aged 18 to 65, had newly diagnosed hyperthyroidism with a duration under 2 months. Reasons for excluding patients were uncontrolled infection, other autoimmune disease, pregnancy or lactation. The CDR3 runs to 18 residues. Trimming removed 3 bases from V and 0 bases from J; junction bases left unmatched: 14. In germline, CDR1 is DFQATT, CDR2 SNEGSKA (reference sequence). A few counts support this clonotype. Its antigen is not identified.

Sequencing was performed on blood. This TCR derives from a man aged 18-30 years with Graves' hyperthyroidism. The chain is built from TRBV20-1 and TRBJ1-1; 9 bases match TRBD1. This chain's CDR3 is CSARRTGTGIVVNTEAFF. The CDR3 region has the DNA TGCAGTGCTAGGCGGACCGGGACAGGGATTGTAGTGAACACTGAAGCTTTCTTT.